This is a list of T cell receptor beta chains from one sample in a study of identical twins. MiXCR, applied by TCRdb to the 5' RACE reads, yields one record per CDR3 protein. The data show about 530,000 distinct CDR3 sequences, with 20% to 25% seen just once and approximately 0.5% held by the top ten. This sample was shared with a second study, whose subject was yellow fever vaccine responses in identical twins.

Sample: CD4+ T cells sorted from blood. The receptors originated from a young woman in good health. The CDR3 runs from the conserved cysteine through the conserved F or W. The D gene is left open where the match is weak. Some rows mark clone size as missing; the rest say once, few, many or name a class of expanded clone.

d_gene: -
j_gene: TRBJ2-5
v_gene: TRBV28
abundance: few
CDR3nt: TGTGCCAGCAGCACTGAAGGAGAGACCCAGTACTTC
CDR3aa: CASSTEGETQYF

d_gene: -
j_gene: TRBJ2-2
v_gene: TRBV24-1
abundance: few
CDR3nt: TGTGCCACCAGTGATCAGCATACGACCCGCACCGGGGAGCTGTTTTTT
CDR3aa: CATSDQHTTRTGELFF

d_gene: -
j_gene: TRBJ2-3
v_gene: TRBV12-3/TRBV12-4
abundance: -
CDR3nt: TGTGCCAGCAGCCCGCGCGGGGCGACGCAGTATTTT
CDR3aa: CASSPRGATQYF

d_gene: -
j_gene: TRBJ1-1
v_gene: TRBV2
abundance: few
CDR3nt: TGTGCCAGCAGTGAGAGACACTCGAACACTGAAGCTTTCTTT
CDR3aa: CASSERHSNTEAFF

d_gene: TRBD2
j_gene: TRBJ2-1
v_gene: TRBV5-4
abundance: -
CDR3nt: TGTGCCAGCAGCCCCGGACTAGCGGGGAGGGGCAATGAGCAGTTCTTC
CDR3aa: CASSPGLAGRGNEQFF

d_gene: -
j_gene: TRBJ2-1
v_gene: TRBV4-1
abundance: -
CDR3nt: TGCGCCAGCAGCCCCCTCCACTCCTTCTCCTACAATGAGCAGTTCTTC
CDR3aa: CASSPLHSFSYNEQFF

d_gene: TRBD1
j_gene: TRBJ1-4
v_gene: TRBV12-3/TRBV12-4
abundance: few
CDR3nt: TGTGCCAGCAGGCGACAGGGCAAGAATGAAAAACTGTTTTTT
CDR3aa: CASRRQGKNEKLFF

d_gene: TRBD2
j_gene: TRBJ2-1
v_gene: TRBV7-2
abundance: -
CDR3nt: TGTGCCAGCAGCTTAGATGTCGGAAGTAGCGGGGTGGGGCAGTTCTTC
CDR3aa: CASSLDVGSSGVGQFF

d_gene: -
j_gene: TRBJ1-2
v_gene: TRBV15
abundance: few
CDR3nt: TGTGCCACCAGCAGAGAACAGACCGTCTATGGCTACACCTTC
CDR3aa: CATSREQTVYGYTF

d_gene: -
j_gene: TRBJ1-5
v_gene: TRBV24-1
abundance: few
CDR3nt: TGTGCCACCAGTGCCTCGTGGGCGGAGAATCAGCCCCAGCATTTT
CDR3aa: CATSASWAENQPQHF

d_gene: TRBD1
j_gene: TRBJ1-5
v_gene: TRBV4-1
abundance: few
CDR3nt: TGCGCCAGCAGCCCAGTGGGACAGGGCCTGAATCAGCCCCAGCATTTT
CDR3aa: CASSPVGQGLNQPQHF

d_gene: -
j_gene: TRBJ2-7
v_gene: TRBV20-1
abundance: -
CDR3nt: TGCAGTGCTCCCATCCAGGATACTCAGTACTTC
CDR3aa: CSAPIQDTQYF

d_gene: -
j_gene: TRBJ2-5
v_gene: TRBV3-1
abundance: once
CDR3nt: TGTGCCAGCGGAGAGGGGGGGCTTGAGACCCAGTACTTC
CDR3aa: CASGEGGLETQYF

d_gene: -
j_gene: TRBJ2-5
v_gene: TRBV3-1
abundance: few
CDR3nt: TGTGCCAGCAGCCACCTGATGGGAGATTTGGAGACCCAGTACTTC
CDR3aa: CASSHLMGDLETQYF

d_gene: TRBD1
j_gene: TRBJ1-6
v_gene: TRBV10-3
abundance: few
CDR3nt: TGTGCCATCATGGGGACAGGGCAAAATTCACCCCTCCACTTT
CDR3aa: CAIMGTGQNSPLHF

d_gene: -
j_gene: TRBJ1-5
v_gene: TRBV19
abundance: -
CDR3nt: TGTGCCAGTAGTATAGAGTACAGCCATCAGCCCCAGCATTTT
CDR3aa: CASSIEYSHQPQHF